This is a list of T cell receptor beta chains from one sample in a study of read filtering for tumor transcriptome and immune sequencing. One entry per CDR3 protein results from TCRdb running MiXCR on the reads. The sample contains 50,000 to 65,000 distinct CDR3 sequences, approximately 18% of which appear only once. Sequenced: a population of CD138-negative cells sorted from bone marrow. The receptors here all came from a donor aged 40 or over with multiple myeloma. Each CDR3 is given with its conserved first and last residue. The order of the fields is D gene, J gene, V gene, clone size, CDR3 DNA, CDR3 protein. The D gene is left open where the match is weak. Size tells how often a clone was seen (once, few, many) or the class of an expanded clone, and some rows leave it out.

. TRBJ2-7 TRBV12-3/TRBV12-4 many TGTGCCAGCAGGGATAGCGGAAGCGGCTCCTACGAGCAGTACTTC CASRDSGSGSYEQYF
. TRBJ1-2 TRBV7-2 few TGTGCCAGCAGCTTAGGCGCCTATGGCTACACCTTC CASSLGAYGYTF
TRBD1 TRBJ1-1 TRBV20-1 many TGCAGTGCTAGAGCACAGGGGACCGAGGAAGCTTTCTTT CSARAQGTEEAFF
TRBD1 TRBJ2-7 TRBV29-1 many TGCAGCGTGAAGGGACAGGGGGCACAAGAGCAGTACTTC CSVKGQGAQEQYF
TRBD1 TRBJ1-2 TRBV2 many TGTGCCAGCCACGGGGACAGGTTGGACTATGGCTACACCTTC CASHGDRLDYGYTF
. TRBJ1-1 TRBV5-1 . TGCGCCAGCAGCTTGTCTTCGGTTTCGAACACTGAAGCTTTCTTT CASSLSSVSNTEAFF
TRBD1 TRBJ2-7 TRBV12-3/TRBV12-4 many TGTGCCAGCAGTTCCCCGGACAGGGCGATCTACGAGCAGTACTTC CASSSPDRAIYEQYF
TRBD1 TRBJ1-1 TRBV29-1 many TGCAGCGCCCGGACAGGGGGGAAAACTGAAGCTTTCTTT CSARTGGKTEAFF
TRBD2 TRBJ2-4 TRBV20-1 many TGCAGTACCTCACGAACGGGAGGGGCCAAAAACATTCAGTACTTC CSTSRTGGAKNIQYF
. TRBJ1-1 TRBV5-1 many TGCGCCAGCAGCTTGGCGGTCTCAGCCGGCACTGAAGCTTTCTTT CASSLAVSAGTEAFF
TRBD1 TRBJ1-3 TRBV29-1 few TGCAGCGGCGCGACAGGGTACGGAAACACCATATATTTT CSGATGYGNTIYF
. TRBJ2-4 TRBV5-5 . TGTGCCAGCAGCTTGGCCGTTACGGGTATCCAGTACTTC CASSLAVTGIQYF
TRBD2 TRBJ2-4 TRBV20-1 . TGCAGTGCTTCACCGGGACTAGCGGGGAGGGGTGCCAAAAACGTTCAGTACTTC CSASPGLAGRGAKNVQYF
. TRBJ1-2 TRBV10-3 many TGTGCCATCAGTGAGTCCGGGACGATGGTTTTTAACTATGGCTACACCTTC CAISESGTMVFNYGYTF
TRBD2 TRBJ2-2 TRBV20-1 many TGCAGTGCTAGAGATCTGGGACTAGCGGCCGCGAACACCGGGGAGCTGTTTTTT CSARDLGLAAANTGELFF
TRBD2 TRBJ2-4 TRBV28 many TGTGCCAGCAGTTTGGCGGGAGGCCTAGCCAAAAACATTCAGTACTTC CASSLAGGLAKNIQYF
. TRBJ2-5 TRBV7-2 many TGTGCCAGCAAGCCGGGGGTGGAAGAGACCCAGTACTTC CASKPGVEETQYF
. TRBJ2-2 TRBV5-1 many TGCGCCAGCAGCTTGTCCCTAGGGGCCGGGGAGCTGTTTTTT CASSLSLGAGELFF
. TRBJ1-1 TRBV11-2 many TGTGCCAGCAGCTTAGAAGCCGCCACTGAAGCTTTCTTT CASSLEAATEAFF
. TRBJ1-1 TRBV28 many TGTGCCAGCAGCCATCCCTGGGGGGGGCCGTGGGGGACTGAAGCTTTCTTT CASSHPWGGPWGTEAFF
TRBD2 TRBJ2-3 TRBV20-1 many TGCAGTGCTGAAGGGGAGGGTGGCACAGATACGCAGTATTTT CSAEGEGGTDTQYF
TRBD2 TRBJ2-3 TRBV7-2 . TGTGCCAGCAGCTTGAGGACTAGATATTACGCAGCTACGCAGTATTTT CASSLRTRYYAATQYF
. TRBJ2-7 TRBV4-1 once TGCGCCAGCAGCCAAGACAACCGACAGGACTCCTACGAGCAGTACTTC CASSQDNRQDSYEQYF
. TRBJ2-2 TRBV5-1 . TGCGCCAGCAGCTTGGAAGGGTTGACGGCCTCCACCGGGGAGCTGTTTTTT CASSLEGLTASTGELFF